This T cell receptor (beta chain) originates from a study of naive and memory T cell subsets. The V and J ends lost 8 bases and 5 bases respectively, with 21 bases between them. The germline gives CDR1 MNHNY, CDR2 SVGAGI (reference sequence). The CDR3 covers 15 residues. Two oligonucleotides, mixed equimolar, formed the beta constant-region primer covering TRBC1 and TRBC2. Each CDR3 protein is one row after TCRdb ran MiXCR on the UMI-ligation and nested PCR reads. The table includes around 160,000 distinct CDR3 sequences, about 17% detected once. V and J are TRBV6-6 and TRBJ1-2, with a possible D match to TRBD1 (5 bases). The sequence was collected from a human donor in good health. The sequenced sample consisted of naive CD4+ T cells from blood. CDR3 protein: CASSRGAGEYYGYTF. The CDR3, as DNA: TGTGCCAGCTCCCGCGGGGCCGGGGAGTATTATGGCTACACCTTC.